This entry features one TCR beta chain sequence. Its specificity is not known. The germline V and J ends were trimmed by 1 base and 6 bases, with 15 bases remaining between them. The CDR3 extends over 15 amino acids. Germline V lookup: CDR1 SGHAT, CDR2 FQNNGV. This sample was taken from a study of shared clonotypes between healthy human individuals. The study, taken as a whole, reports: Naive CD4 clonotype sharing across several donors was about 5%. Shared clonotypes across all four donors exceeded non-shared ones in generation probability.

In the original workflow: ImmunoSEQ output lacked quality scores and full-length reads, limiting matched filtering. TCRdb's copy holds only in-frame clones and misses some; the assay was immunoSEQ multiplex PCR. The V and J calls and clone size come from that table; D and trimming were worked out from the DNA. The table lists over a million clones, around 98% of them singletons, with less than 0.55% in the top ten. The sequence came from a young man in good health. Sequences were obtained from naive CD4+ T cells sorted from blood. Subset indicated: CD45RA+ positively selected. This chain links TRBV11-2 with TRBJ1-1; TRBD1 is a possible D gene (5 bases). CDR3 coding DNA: TGTGCCAGCAGCTTAGTCTCTGGGGCGGGCTCTGAAGCTTTCTTT. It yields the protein CASSLVSGAGSEAFF. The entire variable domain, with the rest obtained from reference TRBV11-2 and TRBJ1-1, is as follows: EAGVAQSPRYKIIEKRQSVAFWCNPISGHATLYWYQQILGQGPKLLIQFQNNGVVDDSQLPKDRFSAERLKGVDSTLKIQPAKLEDSAVYLCASSLVSGAGSEAFFGQGTRLTVV.